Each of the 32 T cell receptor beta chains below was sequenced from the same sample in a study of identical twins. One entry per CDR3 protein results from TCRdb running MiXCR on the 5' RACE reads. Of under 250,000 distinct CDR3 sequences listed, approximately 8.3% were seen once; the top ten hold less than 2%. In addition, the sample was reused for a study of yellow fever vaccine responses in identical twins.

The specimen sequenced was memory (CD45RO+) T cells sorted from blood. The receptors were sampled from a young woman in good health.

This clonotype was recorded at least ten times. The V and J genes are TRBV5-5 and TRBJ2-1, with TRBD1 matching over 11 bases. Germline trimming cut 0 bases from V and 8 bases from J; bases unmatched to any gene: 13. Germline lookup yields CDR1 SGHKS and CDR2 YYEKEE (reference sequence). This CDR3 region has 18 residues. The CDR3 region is CASSLEMPGTGGIDEQFF. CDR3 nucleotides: TGTGCCAGCAGCTTGGAGATGCCAGGGACAGGGGGAATCGATGAGCAGTTCTTC.

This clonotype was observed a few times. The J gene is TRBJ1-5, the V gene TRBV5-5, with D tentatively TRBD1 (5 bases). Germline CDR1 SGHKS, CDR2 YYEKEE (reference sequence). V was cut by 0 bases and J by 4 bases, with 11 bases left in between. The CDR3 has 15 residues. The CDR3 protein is CASSLGGHRNQPQHF. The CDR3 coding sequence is TGTGCCAGCAGCTTGGGGGGCCATCGAAATCAGCCCCAGCATTTT.

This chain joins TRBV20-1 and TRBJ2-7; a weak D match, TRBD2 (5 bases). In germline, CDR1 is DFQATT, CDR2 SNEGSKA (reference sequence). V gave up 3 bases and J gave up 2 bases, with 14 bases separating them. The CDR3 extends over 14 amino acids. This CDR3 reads CSARTGNTPYEQYF. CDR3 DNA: TGCAGTGCTAGGACCGGGAACACCCCCTACGAGCAGTACTTC.

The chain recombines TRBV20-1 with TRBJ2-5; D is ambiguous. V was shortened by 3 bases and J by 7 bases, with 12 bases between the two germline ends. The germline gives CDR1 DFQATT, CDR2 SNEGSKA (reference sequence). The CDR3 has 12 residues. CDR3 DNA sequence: TGCAGTGCTAGGAAGGGCTTGGGGACCCAGTACTTC. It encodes CSARKGLGTQYF.

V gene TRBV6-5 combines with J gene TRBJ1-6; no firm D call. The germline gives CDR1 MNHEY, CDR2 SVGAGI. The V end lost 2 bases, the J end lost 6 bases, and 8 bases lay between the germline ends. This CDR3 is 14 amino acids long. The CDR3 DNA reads TGTGCCAGCAGTTACACACAACCTAATTCACCCCTCCACTTT. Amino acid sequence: CASSYTQPNSPLHF.

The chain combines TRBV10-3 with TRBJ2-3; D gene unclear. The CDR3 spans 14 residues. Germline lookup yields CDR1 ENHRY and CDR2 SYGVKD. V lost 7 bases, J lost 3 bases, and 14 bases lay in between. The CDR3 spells CAIMDGKMTDTQYF. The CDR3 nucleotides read TGTGCCATCATGGATGGGAAAATGACAGATACGCAGTATTTT.

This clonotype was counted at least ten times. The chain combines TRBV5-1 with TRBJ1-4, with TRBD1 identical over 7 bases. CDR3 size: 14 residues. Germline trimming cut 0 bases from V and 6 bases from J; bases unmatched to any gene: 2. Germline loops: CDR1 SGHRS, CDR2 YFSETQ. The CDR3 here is CASSLDTGDEKLFF. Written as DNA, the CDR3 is TGCGCCAGCAGCTTGGACACAGGGGATGAAAAACTGTTTTTT.

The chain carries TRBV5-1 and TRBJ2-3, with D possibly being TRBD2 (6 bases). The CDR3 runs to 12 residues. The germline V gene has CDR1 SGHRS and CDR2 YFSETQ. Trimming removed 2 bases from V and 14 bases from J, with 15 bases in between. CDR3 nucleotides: TGCGCCAGCAGCTTCGGGACTCTTCCCCCGTATTTT. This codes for CASSFGTLPPYF.

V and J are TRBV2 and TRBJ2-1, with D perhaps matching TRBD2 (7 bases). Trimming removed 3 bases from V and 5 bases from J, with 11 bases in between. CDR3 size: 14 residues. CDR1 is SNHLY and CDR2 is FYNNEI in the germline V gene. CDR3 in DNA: TGTGCCAGCAGTGAGCGGGGGCTTCACAATGAGCAGTTCTTC. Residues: CASSERGLHNEQFF.

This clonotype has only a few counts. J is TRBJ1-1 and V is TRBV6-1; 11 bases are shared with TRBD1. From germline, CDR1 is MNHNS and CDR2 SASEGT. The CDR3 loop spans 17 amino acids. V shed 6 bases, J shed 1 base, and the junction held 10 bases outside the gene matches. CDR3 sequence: CASSLGQGAMGNTEAFF. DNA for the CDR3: TGTGCCAGCAGCCTCGGACAGGGGGCTATGGGGAACACTGAAGCTTTCTTT.

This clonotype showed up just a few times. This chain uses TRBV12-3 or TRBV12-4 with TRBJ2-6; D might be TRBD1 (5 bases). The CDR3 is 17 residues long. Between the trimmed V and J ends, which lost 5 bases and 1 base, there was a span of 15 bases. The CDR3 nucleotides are TGTGCCAGCAGTCCACAGGCCTGGCGATCTGGGGCCAACGTCCTGACTTTC. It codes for CASSPQAWRSGANVLTF.

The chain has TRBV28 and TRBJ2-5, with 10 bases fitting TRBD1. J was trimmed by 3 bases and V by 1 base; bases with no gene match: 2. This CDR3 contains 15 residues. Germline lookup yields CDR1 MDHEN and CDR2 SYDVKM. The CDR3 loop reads CASSLSGQGKETQYF. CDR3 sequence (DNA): TGTGCCAGCAGTTTATCGGGACAGGGGAAAGAGACCCAGTACTTC. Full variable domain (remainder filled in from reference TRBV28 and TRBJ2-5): DVKVTQSSRYLVKRTGEKVFLECVQDMDHENMFWYRQDPGLGLRLIYFSYDVKMKEKGDIPEGYSVSREKKERFSLILESASTNQTSMYLCASSLSGQGKETQYFGPGTRLLVL.

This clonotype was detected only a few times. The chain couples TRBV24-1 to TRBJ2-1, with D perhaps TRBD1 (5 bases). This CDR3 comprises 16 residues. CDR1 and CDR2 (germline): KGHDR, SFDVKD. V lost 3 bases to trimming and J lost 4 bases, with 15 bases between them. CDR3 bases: TGTGCCACCAGTGATAGGGGTCCCTTTAAATACAATGAGCAGTTCTTC. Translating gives CATSDRGPFKYNEQFF.

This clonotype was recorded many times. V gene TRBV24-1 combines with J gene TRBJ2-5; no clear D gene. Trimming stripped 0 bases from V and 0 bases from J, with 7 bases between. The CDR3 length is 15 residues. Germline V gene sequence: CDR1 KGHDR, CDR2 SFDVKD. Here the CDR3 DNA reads TGTGCCACCAGTGATTTGCAAGGAGACCAAGAGACCCAGTACTTC. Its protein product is CATSDLQGDQETQYF.

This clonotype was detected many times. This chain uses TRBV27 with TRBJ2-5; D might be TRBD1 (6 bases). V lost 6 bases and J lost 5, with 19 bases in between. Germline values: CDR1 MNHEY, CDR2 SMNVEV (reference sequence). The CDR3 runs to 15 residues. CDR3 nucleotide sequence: TGTGCCAGCAGCCTCCTCCGGGACAAGGGGGAGACCCAGTACTTC. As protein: CASSLLRDKGETQYF.

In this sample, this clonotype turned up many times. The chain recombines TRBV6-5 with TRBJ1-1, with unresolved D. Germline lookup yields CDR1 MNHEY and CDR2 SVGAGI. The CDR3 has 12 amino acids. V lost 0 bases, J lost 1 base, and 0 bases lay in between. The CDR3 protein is CASSYSNTEAFF. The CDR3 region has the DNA TGTGCCAGCAGTTACTCGAACACTGAAGCTTTCTTT.

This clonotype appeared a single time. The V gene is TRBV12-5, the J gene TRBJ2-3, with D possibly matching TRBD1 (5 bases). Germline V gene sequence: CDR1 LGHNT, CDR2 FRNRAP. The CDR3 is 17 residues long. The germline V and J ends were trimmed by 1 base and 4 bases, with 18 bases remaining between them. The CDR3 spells CASGLALVGATPDTQYF. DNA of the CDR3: TGTGCTAGTGGTTTGGCCCTCGTAGGGGCAACCCCAGATACGCAGTATTTT.

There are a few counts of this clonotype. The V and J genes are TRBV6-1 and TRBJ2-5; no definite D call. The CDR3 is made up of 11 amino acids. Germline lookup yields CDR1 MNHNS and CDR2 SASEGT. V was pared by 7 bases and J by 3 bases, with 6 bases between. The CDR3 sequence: CASTMKETQYF. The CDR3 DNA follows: TGTGCCAGCACCATGAAAGAGACCCAGTACTTC.

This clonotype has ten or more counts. CDR3 nucleotide sequence: TGCGCCAGCAGTGAGACAGGACTAGCGGGCTACAATGAGCAGTTCTTC. As protein: CASSETGLAGYNEQFF. This chain links TRBV10-2 with TRBJ2-1; the match to TRBD2 covers 11 bases. The V and J ends lost 2 bases and 3 bases, in that order; junction bases with no gene match: 3. From germline, CDR1 is WSHSY and CDR2 SAAADI. The CDR3 spans 16 residues.

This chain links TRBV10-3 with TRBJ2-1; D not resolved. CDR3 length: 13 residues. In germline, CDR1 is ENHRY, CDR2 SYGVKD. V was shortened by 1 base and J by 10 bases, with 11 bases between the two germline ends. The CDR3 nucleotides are TGTGCCATCAGTGAGTTACCTACTGGCGAGCAGTTCTTC. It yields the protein CAISELPTGEQFF.

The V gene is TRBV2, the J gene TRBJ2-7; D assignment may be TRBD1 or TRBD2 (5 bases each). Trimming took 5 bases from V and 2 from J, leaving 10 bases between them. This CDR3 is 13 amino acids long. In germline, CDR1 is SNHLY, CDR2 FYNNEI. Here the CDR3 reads CASSFGTAYEQYF. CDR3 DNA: TGTGCCAGCAGTTTCGGGACCGCCTACGAGCAGTACTTC.

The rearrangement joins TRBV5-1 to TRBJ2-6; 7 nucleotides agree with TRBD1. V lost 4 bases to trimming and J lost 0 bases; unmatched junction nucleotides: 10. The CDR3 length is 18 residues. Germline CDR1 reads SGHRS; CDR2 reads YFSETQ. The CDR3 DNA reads TGCGCCAGCAGCCCCCGAAGGGGGCCGGACTCTGGGGCCAACGTCCTGACTTTC. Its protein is CASSPRRGPDSGANVLTF. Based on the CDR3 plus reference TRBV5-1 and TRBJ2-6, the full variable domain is KAGVTQTPRYLIKTRGQQVTLSCSPISGHRSVSWYQQTPGQGLQFLFEYFSETQRNKGNFPGRFSGRQFSNSRSEMNVSTLELGDSALYLCASSPRRGPDSGANVLTFGAGSRLTVL.

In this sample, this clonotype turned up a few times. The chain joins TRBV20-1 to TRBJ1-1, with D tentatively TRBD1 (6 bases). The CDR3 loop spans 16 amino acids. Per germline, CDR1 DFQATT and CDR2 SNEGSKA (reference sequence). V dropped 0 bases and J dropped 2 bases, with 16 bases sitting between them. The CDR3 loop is CSARDDRLIRNTEAFF. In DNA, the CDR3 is TGCAGTGCTAGAGACGACAGGCTTATCAGAAACACTGAAGCTTTCTTT.

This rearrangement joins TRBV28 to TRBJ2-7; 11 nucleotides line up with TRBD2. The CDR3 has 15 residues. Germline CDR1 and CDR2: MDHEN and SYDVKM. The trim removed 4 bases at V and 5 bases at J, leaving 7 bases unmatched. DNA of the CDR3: TGTGCCAGCAGTTCTACTAGCGGGGGCCGGGACGAGCAGTACTTC. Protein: CASSSTSGGRDEQYF.

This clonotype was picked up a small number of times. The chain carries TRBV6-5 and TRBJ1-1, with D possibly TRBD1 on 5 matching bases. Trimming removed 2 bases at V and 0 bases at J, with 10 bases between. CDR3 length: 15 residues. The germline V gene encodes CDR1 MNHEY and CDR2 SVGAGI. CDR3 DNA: TGTGCCAGCAGTTACGTTGGGGCCATGAACACTGAAGCTTTCTTT. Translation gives CASSYVGAMNTEAFF.

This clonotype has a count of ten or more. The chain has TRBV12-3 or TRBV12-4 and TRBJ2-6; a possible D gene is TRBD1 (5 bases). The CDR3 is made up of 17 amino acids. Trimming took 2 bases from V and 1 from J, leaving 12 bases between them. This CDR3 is CASSLQDSISGANVLTF. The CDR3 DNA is TGTGCCAGCAGTTTACAAGACAGCATATCTGGGGCCAACGTCCTGACTTTC.

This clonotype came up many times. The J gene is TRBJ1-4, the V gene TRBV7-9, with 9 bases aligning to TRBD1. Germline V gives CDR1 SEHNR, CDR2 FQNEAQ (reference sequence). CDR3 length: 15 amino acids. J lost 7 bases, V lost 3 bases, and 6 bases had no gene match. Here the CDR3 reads CASSLVTGGFEKLFF. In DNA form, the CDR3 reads TGTGCCAGCAGCTTGGTGACAGGGGGTTTTGAAAAACTGTTTTTT.

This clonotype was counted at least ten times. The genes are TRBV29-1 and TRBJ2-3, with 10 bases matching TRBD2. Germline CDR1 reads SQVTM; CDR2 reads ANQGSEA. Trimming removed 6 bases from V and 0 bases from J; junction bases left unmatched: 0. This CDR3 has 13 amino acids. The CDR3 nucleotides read TGCAGCGTACTAGCGGGGAGCACAGATACGCAGTATTTT. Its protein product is CSVLAGSTDTQYF.

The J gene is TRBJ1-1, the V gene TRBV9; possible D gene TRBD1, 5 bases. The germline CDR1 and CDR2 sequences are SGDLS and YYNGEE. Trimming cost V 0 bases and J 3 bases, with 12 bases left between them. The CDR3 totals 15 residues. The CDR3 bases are TGTGCCAGCAGCGTAGTGGGGGTTTCCGACACTGAAGCTTTCTTT. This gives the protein CASSVVGVSDTEAFF.

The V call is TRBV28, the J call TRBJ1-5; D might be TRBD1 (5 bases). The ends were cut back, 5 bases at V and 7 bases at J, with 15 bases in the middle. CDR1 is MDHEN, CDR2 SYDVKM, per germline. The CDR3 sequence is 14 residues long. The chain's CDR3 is CASSPRMGPQPQHF. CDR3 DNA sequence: TGTGCCAGCAGTCCCCGCATGGGGCCACAGCCCCAGCATTTT.

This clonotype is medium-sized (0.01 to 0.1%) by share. The CDR3 loop reads CASSQDKAGGFYEQFF. CDR3 coding DNA: TGTGCCAGCAGCCAAGATAAGGCGGGGGGGTTCTATGAGCAGTTCTTC. The chain combines TRBV4-2 with TRBJ2-1; 9 nucleotides line up with TRBD2. Looked up from germline, CDR1 is LGHNA and CDR2 is YNFKEQ. This CDR3 region has 16 residues. The V and J ends lost 0 bases and 8 bases, in that order; junction bases with no gene match: 8.

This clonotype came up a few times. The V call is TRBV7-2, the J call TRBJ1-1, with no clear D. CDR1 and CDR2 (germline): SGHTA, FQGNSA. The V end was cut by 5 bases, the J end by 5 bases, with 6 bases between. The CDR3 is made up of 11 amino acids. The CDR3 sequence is CASSPQTEAFF. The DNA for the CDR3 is TGTGCCAGCAGCCCCCAGACTGAAGCTTTCTTT.